The 28 T cell receptor beta chains listed next were all sequenced from one sample in a study of spatial heterogeneity in lung cancer. Their specific antigens are unknown. Each CDR3 protein gets one entry after TCRdb re-called the 5' RACE reads with MiXCR. This table has about 6,400 distinct CDR3 sequences, 6.7% appearing once. Study-wide points: The number of expanded tumor alpha and beta chains correlated with mutation number.

Time point defined: sample taken at primary tumor resection. The sample consisted of lung tumor tissue, taken at surgery. The source of these receptors is a male donor with early-stage non-small cell lung cancer.

By share of the sample, this clonotype is medium-sized. The chain joins TRBV7-2 to TRBJ1-6, with D uncertain. CDR1 SGHTA and CDR2 FQGNSA come from the germline V gene. The V end lost 2 bases, the J end lost 7 bases, and 9 bases lay between the germline ends. CDR3 size: 14 residues. The DNA of the CDR3 is TGTGCCAGCAGCTTAAACAACCGGAATTCACCCCTCCACTTT. Its translation is CASSLNNRNSPLHF.

This clonotype is judged medium-sized. V and J are TRBV7-8 and TRBJ1-5; no clear D. The ends were cut back, 1 base at V and 6 bases at J, with 13 bases in the middle. This CDR3 region has 15 residues. CDR1 SGHVS and CDR2 FQNEAQ come from the germline V gene. The CDR3 coding sequence is TGTGCCAGCAGCTTAGTCCGCGGGTTGGGTCAGCCCCAGCATTTT. Translation gives CASSLVRGLGQPQHF.

Sample share makes this clonotype medium-sized. The chain recombines TRBV5-1 with TRBJ2-1; the match to TRBD2 covers 12 bases. CDR3 length equals 17 residues. Trimming removed 1 base from V and 4 bases from J; junction bases left unmatched: 6. Germline V gene lookup returns CDR1 SGHRS and CDR2 YFSETQ. This CDR3 is CASSLRTSGELYNEQFF. The CDR3 bases are TGCGCCAGCAGCTTGAGGACTAGCGGGGAACTATACAATGAGCAGTTCTTC.

Relative to its sample, this clonotype is medium-sized. The chain recombines TRBV7-9 with TRBJ2-5; D gene unclear. The CDR3 contains 12 residues. From germline, CDR1 is SEHNR and CDR2 FQNEAQ (reference sequence). Between the trimmed V and J ends, which lost 5 bases and 5 bases, there was a span of 9 bases. The chain's CDR3 is CASSTVGETQYF. The CDR3 DNA sequence: TGTGCCAGCAGCACCGTCGGTGAGACCCAGTACTTC.

The chain recombines TRBV28 with TRBJ1-5; D remains unclear. The germline CDR1 and CDR2 sequences are MDHEN and SYDVKM. The V and J ends lost 3 bases and 8 bases respectively, with 5 bases between them. The CDR3 is made up of 11 amino acids. The CDR3 reads CASSFPEPQHF. The DNA for the CDR3 is TGTGCCAGCAGTTTTCCAGAGCCCCAGCATTTT.

The chain links TRBV7-2 to TRBJ2-5; D is uncertain. CDR1 and CDR2 (germline): SGHTA, FQGNSA. This CDR3 has 14 amino acids. Trimming took off 5 bases at V and 5 bases at J, with 15 bases between the two ends. CDR3 coding DNA: TGTGCCAGCAGCACCTCGACCGTTCTGGAGACCCAGTACTTC. This gives the protein CASSTSTVLETQYF.

This clonotype has at least ten counts. V is TRBV11-2 and J is TRBJ2-7; the D gene is possibly TRBD2 (7 bases). Germline lookup yields CDR1 SGHAT and CDR2 FQNNGV. The CDR3 spans 14 residues. Trimming cost V 2 bases and J 2 bases, with 10 bases left between them. The CDR3 nucleotides are TGTGCCAGCAGCTTACGGGGGGACACCTACGAGCAGTACTTC. Translating gives CASSLRGDTYEQYF.

This clonotype qualifies as medium-sized. V usage is TRBV15 and J usage is TRBJ1-2, with no clear D. V dropped 0 bases and J dropped 8 bases, with 7 bases sitting between them. Germline V gene data show CDR1 as LNHNV and CDR2 as YYDKDF (reference sequence). This CDR3 comprises 12 residues. The CDR3 bases are TGTGCCACCAGCAGAGATTATTGGGGCTACACCTTC. This sequence encodes CATSRDYWGYTF.

This chain connects TRBV11-2 to TRBJ1-4; D unclear. CDR1 and CDR2 (germline): SGHAT, FQNNGV. The CDR3 sequence is 13 residues long. V was cut by 6 bases and J by 8 bases, with 13 bases left in between. In DNA, the CDR3 is TGTGCCAGCAGTGGCGGGGTACCGGAAAAACTGTTTTTT. The encoded protein is CASSGGVPEKLFF. The variable domain in full, with the rest retrieved from reference TRBV11-2 and TRBJ1-4, is EAGVAQSPRYKIIEKRQSVAFWCNPISGHATLYWYQQILGQGPKLLIQFQNNGVVDDSQLPKDRFSAERLKGVDSTLKIQPAKLEDSAVYLCASSGGVPEKLFFGSGTQLSVL.

This clonotype has only a few counts. The chain is built from TRBV9 and TRBJ2-3; D gene unclear. The V end was cut by 0 bases, the J end by 7 bases, with 9 bases between. This CDR3 spans 13 amino acids. CDR1 is SGDLS and CDR2 is YYNGEE in the germline V gene. CDR3 in DNA: TGTGCCAGCAGCGTAGAGGACGAAAATACGCAGTATTTT. This translates into CASSVEDENTQYF.

This clonotype is labeled as medium-sized. V usage is TRBV12-3 or TRBV12-4 and J usage is TRBJ2-6; 7 bases align to TRBD1. This CDR3 has 17 residues. J gave up 4 bases and V 6 bases, and 12 bases lay outside the gene matches. The CDR3 DNA sequence: TGTGCCAGCAGCCACGGGACAGCGTCTCCGGGGGCCAACGTCCTGACTTTC. It specifies CASSHGTASPGANVLTF.

The rearrangement joins TRBV6-5 to TRBJ1-1; 8 nucleotides line up with TRBD1. The CDR3 runs to 12 residues. The V segment lost 6 bases and the J segment 9 bases; nucleotides outside the gene matches: 6. Per germline, CDR1 MNHEY and CDR2 SVGAGI. The CDR3 sequence: CASSPGQGKAFF. The CDR3 DNA sequence: TGTGCCAGCAGCCCCGGACAGGGTAAAGCTTTCTTT.

This clonotype ranks as medium-sized. The chain has TRBV2 and TRBJ1-1, with D hard to call. This CDR3 region has 13 residues. Germline values: CDR1 SNHLY, CDR2 FYNNEI. Trimming cost V 7 bases and J 0 bases, with 9 bases left between them. CDR3 DNA: TGTGCCAGCACCCCGGACCTGAACACTGAAGCTTTCTTT. It encodes CASTPDLNTEAFF. Combining the CDR3 with reference TRBV2 and TRBJ1-1 gives the whole variable domain EPEVTQTPSHQVTQMGQEVILRCVPISNHLYFYWYRQILGQKVEFLVSFYNNEISEKSEIFDDQFSVERPDGSNFTLKIRSTKLEDSAMYFCASTPDLNTEAFFGQGTRLTVV.

This clonotype was recorded many times. This chain uses TRBV7-7 with TRBJ2-5; TRBD2 might be the D (5 bases). The CDR3 length is 14 residues. The V and J ends lost 5 bases and 2 bases respectively, with 12 bases between them. Germline CDR1 reads SSHAT; CDR2 reads FNYEAQ (reference sequence). CDR3 sequence reads: CASSPQTGQETQYF. CDR3 sequence (DNA): TGTGCCAGCAGCCCCCAGACGGGACAAGAGACCCAGTACTTC. Full variable domain (remainder filled in from reference TRBV7-7 and TRBJ2-5): GAGVSQSPRYKVTKRGQDVTLRCDPISSHATLYWYQQALGQGPEFLTYFNYEAQPDKSGLPSDRFSAERPEGSISTLTIQRTEQRDSAMYRCASSPQTGQETQYFGPGTRLLVL.

This clonotype was seen repeatedly, ten times or more. The chain couples TRBV7-9 to TRBJ2-3; D is uncertain. The V end lost 1 base, the J end lost 0 bases, and 8 bases lay between the germline ends. CDR1 and CDR2 from the germline V gene are SEHNR and FQNEAQ (reference sequence). The CDR3 spans 15 residues. CDR3 loop: CASSLVMGSTDTQYF. CDR3 nucleotide sequence: TGTGCCAGCAGCTTAGTGATGGGCAGCACAGATACGCAGTATTTT.

The gene calls are TRBV11-2 and TRBJ2-7, with D possibly TRBD1 on 5 matching bases. Germline loops: CDR1 SGHAT, CDR2 FQNNGV. The V and J ends lost 1 base and 3 bases respectively, with 10 bases between them. This CDR3 comprises 14 residues. The CDR3 DNA reads TGTGCCAGCAGCTTAGGTCTCAGGGACTACGAGCAGTACTTC. This codes for CASSLGLRDYEQYF.

In this sample, this clonotype turned up many times. The CDR3 reads CSVEQVGYTF. The CDR3 region has the DNA TGCAGCGTTGAACAGGTTGGCTACACCTTC. V is TRBV29-1 and J is TRBJ1-2; D unresolved. This CDR3 region has 10 residues. Germline-derived CDR1 and CDR2 are SQVTM and ANQGSEA. Trimming pared 2 bases from V and 7 bases from J, leaving 5 bases between.

This clonotype is judged medium-sized (0.01 to 0.1%). This chain joins TRBV16 and TRBJ1-5; D is uncertain. Deletions cut 0 bases from V and 0 bases from J, with 3 bases between. This CDR3 has 14 residues. CDR1 and CDR2 (germline): KGHSY, FQNENV. Written as DNA, the CDR3 is TGTGCCAGCAGCCAATCAGGTAGCAATCAGCCCCAGCATTTT. Amino acids: CASSQSGSNQPQHF.

This clonotype is deemed medium-sized. J is TRBJ2-7 and V is TRBV7-2, with TRBD2 matching 9 bases. The CDR3 covers 16 residues. Looked up from germline, CDR1 is SGHTA and CDR2 is FQGNSA. V lost 5 bases and J lost 0; bases outside the gene matches: 8. CDR3 bases: TGTGCCAGCAGCGGTGTCGCGGGGGGGTTCTCCTACGAGCAGTACTTC. This codes for CASSGVAGGFSYEQYF.

The table lists this clonotype with many counts. This chain uses TRBV7-7 with TRBJ2-5; TRBD1 might be the D (6 bases). The CDR3 is made up of 14 amino acids. V was cut by 5 bases and J by 5 bases, with 15 bases left in between. Germline V gene lookup returns CDR1 SSHAT and CDR2 FNYEAQ (reference sequence). This CDR3 reads CASSTSGRGETQYF. CDR3 DNA sequence: TGTGCCAGCAGCACAAGTGGCAGGGGTGAGACCCAGTACTTC.

There are many counts of this clonotype. The rearrangement uses TRBV6-5 and TRBJ2-3, with D maybe TRBD2 (6 bases). The germline CDR1 and CDR2 sequences are MNHEY and SVGAGI. V gave up 6 bases and J gave up 1 base, with 20 bases separating them. The CDR3 sequence is 17 residues long. The CDR3: CASSRSGGAAGTDTQYF. The DNA for the CDR3 is TGTGCCAGCAGCCGCTCCGGGGGAGCCGCGGGCACAGATACGCAGTATTTT.

By sample share, this clonotype is medium-sized. V usage is TRBV30 and J usage is TRBJ1-3; D not resolved. Trimming shortened V by 4 bases and J by 0 bases, and 7 bases separated the two germline ends. The CDR3 length is 13 residues. CDR1 is GTSNPN and CDR2 is SVGIG in the germline V gene (reference sequence). CDR3 residues: CAWKHHSGNTIYF. The CDR3 DNA follows: TGTGCCTGGAAACACCACTCTGGAAACACCATATATTTT.

This clonotype is medium-sized (0.01 to 0.1%) by share. The chain uses TRBV7-9 and TRBJ2-3; D is ambiguous. CDR3 length: 11 amino acids. Germline V gives CDR1 SEHNR, CDR2 FQNEAQ (reference sequence). The V gene lost 4 bases and the J gene lost 2 bases, with 1 base spanning the gap. The CDR3 DNA sequence: TGTGCCAGCAGCTACACAGATACGCAGTATTTT. Residues: CASSYTDTQYF.

This clonotype rates as medium-sized (0.01 to 0.1%). J is TRBJ2-7 and V is TRBV5-6; TRBD1 matches at 9 bases. This CDR3 contains 17 residues. J lost 0 bases, V lost 0 bases, and 7 bases had no gene match. Germline V gene lookup returns CDR1 SGHDT and CDR2 YYEEEE. The CDR3: CASSLANRGRSSYEQYF. CDR3 nucleotide sequence: TGTGCCAGCAGCTTGGCCAACAGGGGGCGAAGCTCCTACGAGCAGTACTTC.

This clonotype rates as medium-sized. This chain connects TRBV6-6 to TRBJ1-5, with 10 bases fitting TRBD1. V lost 5 bases, J lost 2 bases, and 3 bases stayed unmatched. Looked up from germline, CDR1 is MNHNY and CDR2 is SVGAGI (reference sequence). The CDR3 contains 15 residues. In nucleotides, the CDR3 is TGTGCCAGCAGTCAAGGACAGGGGGGCAATCAGCCCCAGCATTTT. Translating it yields CASSQGQGGNQPQHF.

CDR3 in amino acids: CSAPIWAGGNYEQYF. The CDR3 DNA reads as TGCAGTGCTCCGATTTGGGCGGGGGGTAACTACGAGCAGTACTTC. The chain has TRBV20-1 and TRBJ2-7; 8 nucleotides match TRBD2. This CDR3 region has 15 residues. V lost 5 bases, J lost 3 bases, and 12 bases stayed unmatched. Germline V gives CDR1 DFQATT, CDR2 SNEGSKA (reference sequence).

This clonotype has a count of ten or more. CDR3 bases: TGTGCCAGCAGTTTCACCCCCAATCGTGGCTACACCTTC. Encoded protein: CASSFTPNRGYTF. This chain uses TRBV6-6 with TRBJ1-2; D is ambiguous. CDR1 and CDR2 (germline): MNHNY, SVGAGI (reference sequence). CDR3 length: 13 amino acids. V lost 4 bases, J lost 7 bases, and 13 bases lay in between.

By frequency in the sample, this clonotype is medium-sized. The V gene is TRBV6-5, the J gene TRBJ2-3, with TRBD1 identical over 7 bases. Germline CDR1 MNHEY, CDR2 SVGAGI. The CDR3 is made up of 14 amino acids. The V gene end was trimmed by 6 bases and the J gene end by 4 bases; junction bases not matched to a gene: 7. The CDR3: CASSLRGSADTQYF. The CDR3 DNA reads as TGTGCCAGCAGCCTCAGGGGGAGCGCAGATACGCAGTATTTT.